The rows below give T cell receptor beta chains drawn from one sample of a study of shared clonotypes between healthy human individuals. Assay used: immunoSEQ multiplex PCR; TCRdb lists only in-frame clones, some missing. Among some 660,000 clones listed, roughly 73% were seen once. The specimen sequenced was memory CD4+ T cells sorted from blood. The receptor source for this set is a young woman in good health. CDR3s include the opening cysteine and the closing phenylalanine or tryptophan. The D gene is left open where the match is weak. Clone size is stated in some rows and not others, as once, few, many or a class when expanded.

V gene	J gene	D gene	clone size	CDR3 protein	CDR3 DNA
TRBV19	TRBJ2-7	TRBD2	.	CASSSPSGPAYEQYF	TGTGCCAGTAGTTCACCTAGCGGGCCCGCCTACGAGCAGTACTTC
TRBV2	TRBJ2-3	.	.	CASSQQDVSTDTQYF	TGTGCCAGCAGCCAACAGGATGTTAGCACAGATACGCAGTATTTT
TRBV6-6	TRBJ1-3	.	.	CASSYLAGQLNTIYF	TGTGCCAGCAGTTACTTGGCCGGACAGCTAAACACCATATATTTT
TRBV5-5	TRBJ1-2	.	.	CASSPSPGQSYGYTF	TGTGCCAGCAGCCCCTCGCCGGGGCAGTCCTATGGCTACACCTTC
TRBV7-2	TRBJ1-2	TRBD1	.	CASSFWLGQGGGYTF	TGTGCCAGCAGCTTTTGGTTGGGACAGGGGGGAGGCTACACCTTC
TRBV20-1	TRBJ1-4	.	.	CSASFNEKLFF	TGCAGTGCTAGCTTTAATGAAAAACTGTTTTTT
TRBV27	TRBJ2-7	.	.	CASRVRQGYYEQYF	TGTGCCAGCAGAGTCAGGCAGGGTTACTACGAGCAGTACTTC
TRBV5-1	TRBJ1-1	.	.	CASSPGPNTEAFF	TGCGCCAGCAGCCCCGGGCCGAACACTGAAGCTTTCTTT
TRBV5-4	TRBJ2-5	.	.	CASSSNQETQYF	TGTGCCAGCAGCTCGAACCAAGAGACCCAGTACTTC
TRBV6-1	TRBJ2-6	.	.	CASSGGRSGANVLTF	TGTGCCAGCAGTGGGGGACGGTCTGGGGCCAACGTCCTGACTTTC
TRBV5-1	TRBJ1-5	.	.	CASSLVPGDQPQHF	TGCGCCAGCAGCTTGGTGCCCGGAGATCAGCCCCAGCATTTT
TRBV2	TRBJ2-1	.	.	CASKRYNEQFF	TGTGCCAGCAAGCGGTACAATGAGCAGTTCTTC
TRBV6-4	TRBJ1-2	.	.	CASSDGSGAANYGYTF	TGTGCCAGCAGTGACGGGTCTGGGGCAGCTAACTATGGCTACACCTTC
TRBV2	TRBJ1-1	TRBD1	.	CASRTGGAYTEAFF	TGTGCCAGCAGGACAGGGGGCGCGTACACTGAAGCTTTCTTT
TRBV5-1	TRBJ2-5	TRBD2	.	CASSNRLAGPQETQYF	TGCGCCAGCAGCAATCGACTAGCGGGACCCCAAGAGACCCAGTACTTC
TRBV18	TRBJ1-5	TRBD1	once	CASSQGTGQNQPQHF	TGTGCCAGCTCACAAGGGACAGGGCAGAATCAGCCCCAGCATTTT
TRBV19	TRBJ2-5	.	once	CAINTQGQETQYF	TGTGCCATCAACACCCAGGGGCAAGAGACCCAGTACTTC
TRBV29-1	TRBJ1-2	.	.	CSVDGVAGANGYTF	TGCAGCGTTGATGGGGTGGCAGGGGCCAATGGCTACACCTTC
TRBV28	TRBJ1-3	.	few	CASSSGGSSGNTIYF	TGTGCCAGCAGCTCCGGGGGGTCCTCTGGAAACACCATATATTTT
TRBV6-5	TRBJ2-5	.	once	CASSYSFGAETQYF	TGTGCCAGCAGTTACTCATTTGGGGCAGAGACCCAGTACTTC
TRBV4-1	TRBJ1-1	.	.	CASSQEWGNAFF	TGCGCCAGCAGCCAAGAGTGGGGGAACGCTTTCTTT
TRBV30	TRBJ1-4	.	.	CAWSSPGAGEKLFF	TGTGCCTGGAGTTCCCCAGGGGCGGGTGAAAAACTGTTTTTT
TRBV6-5	TRBJ2-5	.	.	CASSYWTSKETQYF	TGTGCCAGCAGTTACTGGACTTCAAAAGAGACCCAGTACTTC
TRBV9	TRBJ2-5	TRBD2	.	CASSVGNSGMETQYF	TGTGCCAGCAGCGTAGGGAATAGCGGGATGGAGACCCAGTACTTC
TRBV28	TRBJ2-7	.	few	CASSTPSRGRNEQYF	TGTGCCAGCAGTACCCCCAGTAGGGGGAGGAACGAGCAGTACTTC
TRBV19	TRBJ2-5	.	.	CASSIGQGLSETQYF	TGTGCCAGTAGTATAGGCCAGGGGCTTTCGGAGACCCAGTACTTC
TRBV30	TRBJ1-5	.	.	CAWSSQSNQPQHF	TGTGCCTGGAGTTCACAGAGCAATCAGCCCCAGCATTTT
TRBV29-1	TRBJ2-3	.	.	CSVEHVQGSVFGTDTQYF	TGCAGCGTTGAACACGTACAGGGTAGTGTTTTCGGCACAGATACGCAGTATTTT
TRBV28	TRBJ2-7	.	.	CASSSYGLDSYEQYF	TGTGCCAGCAGTTCCTACGGGCTCGACTCCTACGAGCAGTACTTC
TRBV28	TRBJ2-7	.	.	CASSLPSRDSYEQYF	TGTGCCAGCAGTTTACCCAGCAGGGATTCCTACGAGCAGTACTTC
TRBV11-2	TRBJ2-1	TRBD2	.	CASSLGLAVGEQFF	TGTGCCAGCAGCTTGGGACTAGCCGTTGGTGAGCAGTTCTTC
TRBV29-1	TRBJ1-4	.	.	CSVGTFLTNEKLFF	TGCAGCGTTGGGACTTTCTTAACTAATGAAAAACTGTTTTTT
TRBV2	TRBJ2-1	.	.	CASRARSHEQFF	TGTGCCAGCAGGGCGAGGTCGCATGAGCAGTTCTTC
TRBV27	TRBJ2-3	TRBD2	.	CASRPPGLAPYVQYF	TGTGCCAGCAGACCTCCGGGACTAGCCCCTTATGTGCAGTATTTT
TRBV4-2	TRBJ2-7	.	.	CASSQRPGGVLYEQYF	TGTGCCAGCAGCCAACGACCAGGGGGGGTATTATACGAGCAGTACTTC
TRBV6-5	TRBJ1-4	.	.	CASSAVPNTPEKLFF	TGTGCCAGCAGTGCAGTCCCGAACACTCCTGAAAAACTGTTTTTT
TRBV10-3	TRBJ1-1	.	.	CAISESKVMNTEAFF	TGTGCCATCAGTGAGTCTAAGGTAATGAACACTGAAGCTTTCTTT
TRBV28	TRBJ1-2	TRBD1	few	CASSPWTGVGYTF	TGTGCCAGCAGCCCATGGACAGGGGTAGGCTACACCTTC